One and the same sample provided the 4 T cell receptor beta chains below, sequenced in a study of T cells in Graves' hyperthyroidism and ophthalmopathy. Amplified regions were TCR beta CDR3 sequences from RNA transcripts. Carried out on the TCR CDR3, a first-round RT-PCR used the HTBI primer set. TCRdb re-called the multiplex PCR reads with MiXCR, one entry per CDR3 protein. The table has about 360,000 distinct CDR3 sequences, about 12% seen once; the top ten hold roughly 8.3%. What was sequenced was blood. The receptors come from a woman under 30 with Graves' hyperthyroidism.

At least ten counts were recorded for this clonotype. The chain recombines TRBV30 with TRBJ1-1; TRBD1 might be the D (5 bases). The germline CDR1 and CDR2 sequences are GTSNPN and SVGIG (reference sequence). The CDR3 length is 14 residues. V was trimmed by 3 bases and J by 3 bases, leaving 14 bases between them. The DNA for the CDR3 is TGTGCCTGGAGAGACCTGGGGGGGGACACTGAAGCTTTCTTT. Translated, it gives CAWRDLGGDTEAFF.

This clonotype was counted many times. V usage is TRBV19 and J usage is TRBJ1-1; the D gene is possibly TRBD1 (5 bases). CDR3 length: 14 residues. V lost 10 bases, J lost 4 bases, and 19 bases lay in between. CDR1 LNHDA and CDR2 SQIVND come from the germline V gene (reference sequence). CDR3 bases: TGTGCCACGGACCTTAGGGGATGGGGCACTGAAGCTTTCTTT. Its protein is CATDLRGWGTEAFF.

This clonotype was counted ten times or more. This chain joins TRBV11-2 and TRBJ1-1; the D gene is possibly TRBD1 (5 bases). V lost 3 bases to trimming and J lost 5 bases, with 10 bases between them. CDR1 and CDR2 (germline): SGHAT, FQNNGV. The CDR3 is made up of 13 amino acids. This CDR3 is CASSFRDSTEAFF. The DNA of the CDR3 is TGTGCCAGCAGCTTCAGGGACTCTACTGAAGCTTTCTTT.

This clonotype was recorded at least ten times. This chain's CDR3 is CASSFAPPTGSDEKLFF. CDR3 bases: TGTGCCAGCAGTTTCGCCCCCCCGACAGGGTCTGACGAGAAACTGTTTTTT. The chain uses TRBV27 and TRBJ1-4; 7 bases agree with TRBD1. Trimming cost V 3 bases and J 11 bases; bases outside gene matches: 18. The V gene's germline CDR1 is MNHEY and CDR2 SMNVEV (reference sequence). The CDR3 runs 17 residues.